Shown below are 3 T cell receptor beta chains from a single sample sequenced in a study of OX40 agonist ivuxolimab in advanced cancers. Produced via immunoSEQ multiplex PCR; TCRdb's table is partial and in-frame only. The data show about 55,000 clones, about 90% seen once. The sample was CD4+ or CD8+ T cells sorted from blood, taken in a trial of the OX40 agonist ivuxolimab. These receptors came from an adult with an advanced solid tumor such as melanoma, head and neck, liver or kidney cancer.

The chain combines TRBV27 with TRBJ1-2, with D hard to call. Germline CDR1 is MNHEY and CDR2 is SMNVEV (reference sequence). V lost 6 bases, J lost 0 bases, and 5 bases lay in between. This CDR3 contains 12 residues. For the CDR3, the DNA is TGTGCCAGCAGCCCCACTAACTATGGCTACACCTTC. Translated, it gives CASSPTNYGYTF.

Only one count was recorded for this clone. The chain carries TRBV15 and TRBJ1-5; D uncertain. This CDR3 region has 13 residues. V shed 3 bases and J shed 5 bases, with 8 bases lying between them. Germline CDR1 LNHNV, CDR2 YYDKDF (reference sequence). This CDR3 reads CATSSSGHQPQHF. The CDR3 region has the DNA TGTGCCACCAGCAGTTCTGGGCATCAGCCCCAGCATTTT. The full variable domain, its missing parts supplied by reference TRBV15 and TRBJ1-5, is DAMVIQNPRYQVTQFGKPVTLSCSQTLNHNVMYWYQQKSSQAPKLLFHYYDKDFNNEADTPDNFQSRRPNTSFCFLDIRSPGLGDTAMYLCATSSSGHQPQHFGDGTRLSIL.

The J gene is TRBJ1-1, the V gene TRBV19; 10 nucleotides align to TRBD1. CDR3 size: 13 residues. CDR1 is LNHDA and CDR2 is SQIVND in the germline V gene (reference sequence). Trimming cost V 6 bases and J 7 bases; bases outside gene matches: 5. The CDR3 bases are TGTGCCAGTAGAGGGGGACAGGGGATTGAAGCTTTCTTT. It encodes CASRGGQGIEAFF.